This T cell receptor beta chain derives from a study of T cell repertoires in cytomegalovirus infection. Study overall: Public signatures in TCR beta pointed to CMV infection and matching HLA type.

Study-wide results and caveats: Summed frequency of shared TCR beta families picked out CMV carriers who also had the relevant HLA. Clonotypes of TCR beta that were HLA-C-restricted and CMV-specific dominated the ex vivo response.

TCRdb re-called the reads with MiXCR, one entry per CDR3 protein. Found here are 250,000 or so distinct CDR3 sequences, roughly 9.1% of them singletons; the top ten hold approximately 15%. In its sample, this clonotype was seen many times. Its antigen is unidentified. The germline V gene encodes CDR1 MNHEY and CDR2 SVGEGT. The CDR3 is 17 amino acids. J gave up 1 base and V 7 bases, and 10 bases lay outside the gene matches. This clonotype was sampled from a human donor in good health (CMV status not recorded). Some clones in this sample may be carry-over from other donors' samples. The sequenced sample was PBMCs. The chain is built from TRBV6-2 or TRBV6-3 and TRBJ1-1, with 12 bases that match TRBD1. CDR3 DNA: TGTGCCAGCATTGACCGGGACAGGGGGCAAACGAACACTGAAGCTTTCTTT. Translation gives CASIDRDRGQTNTEAFF.